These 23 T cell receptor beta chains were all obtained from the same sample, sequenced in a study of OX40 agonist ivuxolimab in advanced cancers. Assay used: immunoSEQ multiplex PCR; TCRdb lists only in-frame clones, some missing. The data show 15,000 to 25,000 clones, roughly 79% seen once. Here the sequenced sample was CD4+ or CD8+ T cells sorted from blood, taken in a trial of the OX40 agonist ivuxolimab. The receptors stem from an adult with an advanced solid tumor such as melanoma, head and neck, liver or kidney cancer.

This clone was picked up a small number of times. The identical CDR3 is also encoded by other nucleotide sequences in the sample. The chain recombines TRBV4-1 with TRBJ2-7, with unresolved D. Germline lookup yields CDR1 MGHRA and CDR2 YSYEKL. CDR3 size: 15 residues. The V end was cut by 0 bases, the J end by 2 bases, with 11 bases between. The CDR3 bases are TGCGCCAGCAGCCAAGAAGGCGGCAGGACCTACGAGCAGTACTTC. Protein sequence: CASSQEGGRTYEQYF.

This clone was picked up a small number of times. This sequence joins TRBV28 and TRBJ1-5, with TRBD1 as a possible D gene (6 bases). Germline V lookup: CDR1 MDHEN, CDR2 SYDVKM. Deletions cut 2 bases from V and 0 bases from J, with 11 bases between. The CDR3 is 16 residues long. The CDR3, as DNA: TGTGCCAGCAGTTTACCCGACAGGATTAGCAATCAGCCCCAGCATTTT. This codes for CASSLPDRISNQPQHF. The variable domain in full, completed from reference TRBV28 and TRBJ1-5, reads DVKVTQSSRYLVKRTGEKVFLECVQDMDHENMFWYRQDPGLGLRLIYFSYDVKMKEKGDIPEGYSVSREKKERFSLILESASTNQTSMYLCASSLPDRISNQPQHFGDGTRLSIL.

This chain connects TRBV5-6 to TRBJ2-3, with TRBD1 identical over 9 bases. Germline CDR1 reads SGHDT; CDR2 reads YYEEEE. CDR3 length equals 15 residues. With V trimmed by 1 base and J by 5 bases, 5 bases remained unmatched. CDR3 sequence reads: CASSLMTGGEDTQYF. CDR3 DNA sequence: TGTGCCAGCAGCTTGATGACAGGGGGAGAAGATACGCAGTATTTT.

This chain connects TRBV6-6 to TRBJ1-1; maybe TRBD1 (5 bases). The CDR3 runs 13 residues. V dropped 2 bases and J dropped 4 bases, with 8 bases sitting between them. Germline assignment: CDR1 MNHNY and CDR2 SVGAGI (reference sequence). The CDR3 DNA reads TGTGCCAGCAGTTACGGGGGATCCACTGAAGCTTTCTTT. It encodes CASSYGGSTEAFF.

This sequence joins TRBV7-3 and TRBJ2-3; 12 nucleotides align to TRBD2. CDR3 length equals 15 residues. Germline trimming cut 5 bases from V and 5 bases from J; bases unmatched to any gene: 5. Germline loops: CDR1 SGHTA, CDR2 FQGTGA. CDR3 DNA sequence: TGTGCCAGCAGCCCTAGCGGGGGGGCCGGAGATACGCAGTATTTT. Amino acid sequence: CASSPSGGAGDTQYF.

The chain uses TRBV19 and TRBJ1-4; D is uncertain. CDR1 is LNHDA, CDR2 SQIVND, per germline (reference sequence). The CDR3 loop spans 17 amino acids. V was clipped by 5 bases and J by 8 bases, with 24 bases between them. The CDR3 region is CASSVPPLTTTGEKLFF. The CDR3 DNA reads TGTGCCAGTAGTGTCCCCCCCCTGACGACGACGGGCGAAAAACTGTTTTTT.

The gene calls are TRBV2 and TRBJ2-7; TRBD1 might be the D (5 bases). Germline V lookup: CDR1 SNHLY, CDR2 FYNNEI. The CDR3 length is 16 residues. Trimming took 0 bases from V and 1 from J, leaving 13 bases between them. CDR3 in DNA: TGTGCCAGCAGTGAAGCACCAGGGCCCTCATCCTACGAGCAGTACTTC. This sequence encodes CASSEAPGPSSYEQYF. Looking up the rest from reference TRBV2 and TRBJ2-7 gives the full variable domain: EPEVTQTPSHQVTQMGQEVILRCVPISNHLYFYWYRQILGQKVEFLVSFYNNEISEKSEIFDDQFSVERPDGSNFTLKIRSTKLEDSAMYFCASSEAPGPSSYEQYFGPGTRLTVT.

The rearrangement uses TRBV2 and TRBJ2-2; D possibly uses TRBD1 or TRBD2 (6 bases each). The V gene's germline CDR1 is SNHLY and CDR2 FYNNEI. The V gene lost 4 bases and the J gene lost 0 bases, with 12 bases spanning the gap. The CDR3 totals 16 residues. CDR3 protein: CASSALGGTNTGELFF. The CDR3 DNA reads TGTGCCAGCAGTGCATTGGGGGGCACGAACACCGGGGAGCTGTTTTTT.

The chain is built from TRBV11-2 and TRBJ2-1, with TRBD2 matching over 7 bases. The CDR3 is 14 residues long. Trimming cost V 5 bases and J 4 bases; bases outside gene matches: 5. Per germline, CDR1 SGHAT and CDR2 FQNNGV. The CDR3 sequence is CASSPGGGYNEQFF. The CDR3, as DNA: TGTGCCAGCAGCCCCGGCGGGGGTTACAATGAGCAGTTCTTC.

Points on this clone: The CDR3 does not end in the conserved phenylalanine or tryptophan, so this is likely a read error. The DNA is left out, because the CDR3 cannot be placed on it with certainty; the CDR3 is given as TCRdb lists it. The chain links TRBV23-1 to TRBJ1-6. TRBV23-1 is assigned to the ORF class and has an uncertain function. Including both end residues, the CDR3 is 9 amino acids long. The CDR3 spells CASSQRYPG.

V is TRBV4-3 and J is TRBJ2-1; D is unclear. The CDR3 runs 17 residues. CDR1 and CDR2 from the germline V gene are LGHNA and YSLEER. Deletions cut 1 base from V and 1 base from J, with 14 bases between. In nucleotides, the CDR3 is TGCGCCAGCAGCCAAGGGGCTAGATCGGGTTCCTACAATGAGCAGTTCTTC. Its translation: CASSQGARSGSYNEQFF.

The CDR3 DNA sequence: TGTGCCAGCAGTCACAGGGGTCTAAGCTCCTACGAGCAGTACTTC. This codes for CASSHRGLSSYEQYF. This chain connects TRBV27 to TRBJ2-7; 7 bases align to TRBD1. Unmatched junction bases numbered 7, after V lost 5 bases and J lost 0 bases. The CDR3 loop spans 15 amino acids. CDR1 is MNHEY and CDR2 is SMNVEV in the germline V gene (reference sequence).

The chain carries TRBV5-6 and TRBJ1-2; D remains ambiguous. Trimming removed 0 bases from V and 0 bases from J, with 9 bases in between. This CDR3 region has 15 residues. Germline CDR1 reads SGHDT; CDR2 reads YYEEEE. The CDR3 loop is CASSLEPGTNYGYTF. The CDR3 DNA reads TGTGCCAGCAGCTTGGAGCCAGGAACTAACTATGGCTACACCTTC.

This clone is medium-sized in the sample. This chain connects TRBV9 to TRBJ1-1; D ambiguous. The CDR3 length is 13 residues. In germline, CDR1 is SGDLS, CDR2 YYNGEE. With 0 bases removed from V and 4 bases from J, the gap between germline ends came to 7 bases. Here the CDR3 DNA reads TGTGCCAGCAGCGTAGAAGAGGTCACTGAAGCTTTCTTT. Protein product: CASSVEEVTEAFF.

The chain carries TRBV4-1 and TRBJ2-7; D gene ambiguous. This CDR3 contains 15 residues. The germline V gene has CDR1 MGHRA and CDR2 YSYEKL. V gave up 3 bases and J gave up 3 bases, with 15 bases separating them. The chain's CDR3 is CASSHPGSTNYEQYF. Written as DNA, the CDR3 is TGCGCCAGCAGCCACCCGGGCAGTACTAACTACGAGCAGTACTTC.

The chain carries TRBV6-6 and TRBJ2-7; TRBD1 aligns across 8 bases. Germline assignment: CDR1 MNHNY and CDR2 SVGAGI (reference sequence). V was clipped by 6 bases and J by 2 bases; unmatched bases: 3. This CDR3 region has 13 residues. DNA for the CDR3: TGTGCCAGCAGCGCGGGACAGGCCTACGAGCAGTACTTC. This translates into CASSAGQAYEQYF.

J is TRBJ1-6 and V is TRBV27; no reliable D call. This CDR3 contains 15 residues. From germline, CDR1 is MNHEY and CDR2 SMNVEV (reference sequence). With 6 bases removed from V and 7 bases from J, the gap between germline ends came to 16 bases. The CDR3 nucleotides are TGTGCCAGCAGCTCCTCCCAGGTTGGGAATTCACCCCTCCACTTT. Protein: CASSSSQVGNSPLHF.

CDR3 protein: CASSSVLASGSTDTQYF. For the CDR3, the DNA is TGTGCCAGCAGCTCCGTCCTGGCTAGCGGGAGCACAGATACGCAGTATTTT. The J gene is TRBJ2-3, the V gene TRBV5-5; TRBD2 aligns across 8 bases. V lost 3 bases to trimming and J lost 0 bases; unmatched junction nucleotides: 9. The length of the CDR3 is 17 residues. Per germline, CDR1 SGHKS and CDR2 YYEKEE (reference sequence).

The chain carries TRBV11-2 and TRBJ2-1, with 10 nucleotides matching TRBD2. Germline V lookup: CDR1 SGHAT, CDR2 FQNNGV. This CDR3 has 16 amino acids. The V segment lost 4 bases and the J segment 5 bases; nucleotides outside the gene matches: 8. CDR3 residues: CASSSAASGGHNEQFF. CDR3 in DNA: TGTGCCAGCAGCTCCGCTGCTAGCGGGGGCCACAATGAGCAGTTCTTC.

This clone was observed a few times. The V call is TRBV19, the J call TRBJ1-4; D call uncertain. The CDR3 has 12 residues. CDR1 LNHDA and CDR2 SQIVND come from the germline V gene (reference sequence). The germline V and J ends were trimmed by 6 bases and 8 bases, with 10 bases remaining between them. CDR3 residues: CASRTSGEKLFF. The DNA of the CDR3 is TGTGCCAGTAGAACATCCGGCGAAAAACTGTTTTTT.

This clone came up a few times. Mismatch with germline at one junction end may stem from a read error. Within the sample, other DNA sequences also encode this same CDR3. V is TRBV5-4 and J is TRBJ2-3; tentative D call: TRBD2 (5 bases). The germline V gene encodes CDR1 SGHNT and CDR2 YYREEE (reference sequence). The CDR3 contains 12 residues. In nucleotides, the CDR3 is TGCGCCAGCAGCCAGGAGGCAGATACGCAGTATTTT. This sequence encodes CASSQEADTQYF. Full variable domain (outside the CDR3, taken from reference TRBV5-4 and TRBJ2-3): ETGVTQSPTHLIKTRGQQVTLRCSSQSGHNTVSWYQQALGQGPQFIFQYYREEENGRGNFPPRFSGLQFPNYSSELNVNALELDDSALYLCASSQEADTQYFGPGTRLTVL.

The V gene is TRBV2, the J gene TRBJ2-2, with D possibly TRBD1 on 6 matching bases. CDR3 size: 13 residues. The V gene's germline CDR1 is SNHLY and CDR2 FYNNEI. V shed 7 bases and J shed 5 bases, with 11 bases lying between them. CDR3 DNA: TGTGCCAGCAATAGCAGGGGAACCGGGGAGCTGTTTTTT. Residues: CASNSRGTGELFF.

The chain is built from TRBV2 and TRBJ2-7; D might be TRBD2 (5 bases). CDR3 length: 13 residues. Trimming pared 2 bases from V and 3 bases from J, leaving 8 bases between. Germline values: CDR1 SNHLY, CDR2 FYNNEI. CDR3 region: CASSESGLYEQYF. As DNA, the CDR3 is TGTGCCAGCAGTGAATCCGGACTCTACGAGCAGTACTTC.